These 20 T cell receptor beta chains share one sample of origin, sequenced in a study of blood T cells in healthy people across ages. A second about 7 to 12 cycle PCR used barcoded and J-beta primers. TCRdb used MiXCR to reprocess the 5' RACE reads, holding one entry per CDR3 protein. The sample records roughly 1.5 million distinct CDR3 sequences, approximately 42% being singletons. The sequenced sample consisted of blood. The receptors shown here come from a woman under 30 in good health.

The chain joins TRBV27 to TRBJ2-7, with TRBD1 matching over 9 bases. This CDR3 contains 14 residues. The V and J ends lost 5 bases and 3 bases, in that order; junction bases with no gene match: 5. The germline gives CDR1 MNHEY, CDR2 SMNVEV (reference sequence). The CDR3 loop reads CASSRGTGIYEQYF. As DNA, the CDR3 is TGTGCCAGCAGTCGGGGGACAGGGATCTACGAGCAGTACTTC.

The rearrangement uses TRBV28 and TRBJ1-3; no clear D gene. The CDR3 is made up of 14 amino acids. V lost 5 bases, J lost 0 bases, and 8 bases lay in between. Germline assignment: CDR1 MDHEN and CDR2 SYDVKM. The CDR3 here is CASSIIGSGNTIYF. The DNA of the CDR3 is TGTGCCAGCAGTATCATTGGCTCTGGAAACACCATATATTTT.

This rearrangement joins TRBV30 to TRBJ2-1, with no clear D. With the DNA end fitting TRBJ2-7 better, the J assignment may be wrong. From germline, CDR1 is GTSNPN and CDR2 SVGIG (reference sequence). This CDR3 is built from 11 residues. CDR3 amino acids: CAPSAYNEQYF. In DNA, the CDR3 is TGTGCCCCGAGTGCCTACAATGAGCAGTACTTC.

This clonotype was seen a handful of times. The J gene is TRBJ2-1, the V gene TRBV29-1; 9 bases fit TRBD2. In germline, CDR1 is SQVTM, CDR2 ANQGSEA. The CDR3 has 14 amino acids. After removal of 3 bases from V and 9 bases from J, the junction contained 9 bases not matched to a gene. CDR3 coding DNA: TGCAGCGTTGAGGTAGCGGGAGTAGGGGGTGAGCAGTTCTTC. Translating it yields CSVEVAGVGGEQFF.

V usage is TRBV7-9 and J usage is TRBJ2-7; 7 bases match TRBD1. This CDR3 has 15 residues. Germline V gene sequence: CDR1 SEHNR, CDR2 FQNEAQ (reference sequence). The J segment lost 5 bases and the V segment lost 8 bases, leaving 15 bases of the junction unmatched. The CDR3 reads CASQKQAGGVNEQYF. The DNA for the CDR3 is TGTGCCAGCCAGAAACAGGCAGGGGGAGTAAACGAGCAGTACTTC.

This clonotype was detected only a few times. This chain links TRBV29-1 with TRBJ2-5; no definite D call. The CDR3 covers 11 residues. CDR1 and CDR2 from the germline V gene are SQVTM and ANQGSEA. With 7 bases removed from V and 5 bases from J, the gap between germline ends came to 11 bases. The CDR3 DNA is TGCAGCGCTGACTTGCGGGAGACCCAGTACTTC. Translation gives CSADLRETQYF.

The chain employs TRBV6-5 and TRBJ2-7; D remains unclear. Germline loops: CDR1 MNHEY, CDR2 SVGAGI. The CDR3 sequence is 14 residues long. The V end was cut by 0 bases, the J end by 0 bases, with 6 bases between. This chain's CDR3 is CASSYSSLSYEQYF. The CDR3 nucleotides are TGTGCCAGCAGTTACTCCAGCCTCTCCTACGAGCAGTACTTC.

The sample holds a few counts of this clonotype. V gene TRBV28 combines with J gene TRBJ2-3; D perhaps matches TRBD2 (6 bases). V was shortened by 4 bases and J by 0 bases, with 23 bases between the two germline ends. This CDR3 contains 19 residues. The germline V gene encodes CDR1 MDHEN and CDR2 SYDVKM. In DNA form, the CDR3 reads TGTGCCAGCAGTTCTGGCGGGACGGACTACCCAACTAGCACAGATACGCAGTATTTT. This sequence encodes CASSSGGTDYPTSTDTQYF.

This clonotype was detected a few times. This chain connects TRBV5-1 to TRBJ2-3; TRBD1 matches 9 bases. The CDR3 covers 15 residues. With V trimmed by 4 bases and J by 6 bases, 9 bases remained unmatched. Germline assignment: CDR1 SGHRS and CDR2 YFSETQ. The CDR3 here is CASSNYRGLVDTQYF. The CDR3, as DNA: TGCGCCAGCAGCAACTACAGGGGGCTAGTCGATACGCAGTATTTT. The complete variable domain, with remaining parts taken from reference TRBV5-1 and TRBJ2-3, reads KAGVTQTPRYLIKTRGQQVTLSCSPISGHRSVSWYQQTPGQGLQFLFEYFSETQRNKGNFPGRFSGRQFSNSRSEMNVSTLELGDSALYLCASSNYRGLVDTQYFGPGTRLTVL.

The rearrangement links TRBV12-3 or TRBV12-4 to TRBJ1-6, with a weak D call TRBD1 (5 bases). V lost 3 bases, J lost 7 bases, and 10 bases lay in between. The CDR3 extends over 14 amino acids. The CDR3 DNA is TGTGCCAGCAGTTTCGCAGGGACCAATTCACCCCTCCACTTT. This encodes CASSFAGTNSPLHF.

This rearrangement joins TRBV4-3 to TRBJ1-2, with D hard to call. In germline, CDR1 is LGHNA, CDR2 YSLEER. V lost 0 bases to trimming and J lost 3 bases, with 11 bases between them. This CDR3 has 15 amino acids. Here the CDR3 reads CASSQDRVGHYGYTF. In DNA form, the CDR3 reads TGCGCCAGCAGCCAAGATCGGGTAGGGCACTATGGCTACACCTTC.

In this sample, this clonotype turned up many times. The genes are TRBV4-3 and TRBJ2-1; D call uncertain. CDR1 LGHNA and CDR2 YSLEER come from the germline V gene. Trimming stripped 1 base from V and 0 bases from J, with 7 bases between. The CDR3 extends over 15 amino acids. The CDR3 loop is CASSQGSFSYNEQFF. DNA for the CDR3: TGCGCCAGCAGCCAAGGCAGCTTCTCCTACAATGAGCAGTTCTTC.

This CDR3 is CSVVRQGGTQYF. In nucleotides, the CDR3 is TGCAGCGTTGTAAGACAGGGGGGGACCCAGTACTTC. The chain carries TRBV29-1 and TRBJ2-4; 9 nucleotides line up with TRBD1. The J call may be wrong; the DNA end is better matched by TRBJ2-5. The CDR3 sequence is 12 residues long. Germline assignment: CDR1 SQVTM and CDR2 ANQGSEA.

This clonotype turned up a few times. The V and J genes are TRBV18 and TRBJ2-1, with a possible D match to TRBD2 (6 bases). The CDR3 length is 18 residues. The germline V and J ends were trimmed by 1 base and 0 bases, with 16 bases remaining between them. Looked up from germline, CDR1 is KGHSH and CDR2 is LQKENI. CDR3 residues: CASSPQFGGVSSYNEQFF. The CDR3 nucleotides read TGTGCCAGCTCACCACAATTTGGCGGGGTCAGCTCCTACAATGAGCAGTTCTTC.

The chain joins TRBV7-3 to TRBJ2-7; no clear D. From germline, CDR1 is SGHTA and CDR2 FQGTGA. The CDR3 loop spans 13 amino acids. Trimming took 8 bases from V and 0 from J, leaving 11 bases between them. The CDR3 DNA sequence: TGTGCCAGCTTCCAGGTGAGCTCCTACGAGCAGTACTTC. Translating it yields CASFQVSSYEQYF.

This clonotype was detected only a few times. The chain couples TRBV29-1 to TRBJ2-7; 9 nucleotides line up with TRBD1. CDR1 is SQVTM and CDR2 is ANQGSEA in the germline V gene. Trimming removed 6 bases from V and 2 bases from J; junction bases left unmatched: 11. The CDR3 length is 15 residues. The CDR3 region is CSVGSGRDRAYEQYF. The CDR3 DNA is TGCAGCGTAGGATCTGGCCGGGACAGGGCCTACGAGCAGTACTTC.

The chain joins TRBV11-2 to TRBJ1-1; no definite D call. The V and J ends lost 0 bases and 8 bases respectively, with 13 bases between them. The germline V gene encodes CDR1 SGHAT and CDR2 FQNNGV. This CDR3 has 14 amino acids. CDR3 in amino acids: CASSLDLGPREAFF. CDR3 nucleotide sequence: TGTGCCAGCAGCTTAGATCTCGGCCCAAGGGAAGCTTTCTTT.

This clonotype appeared a few times. The chain has TRBV20-1 and TRBJ2-7, with TRBD1 as a possible D gene (5 bases). The length of the CDR3 is 12 residues. V lost 7 bases and J 2 bases, leaving 12 bases between the germline ends. The germline gives CDR1 DFQATT, CDR2 SNEGSKA (reference sequence). The CDR3 nucleotides read TGCAGTGGGGAACAGGACCCCTACGAGCAGTACTTC. Encoded protein: CSGEQDPYEQYF.

The chain links TRBV7-2 to TRBJ2-7; TRBD1 is a possible D gene (6 bases). The V end lost 5 bases, the J end lost 3 bases, and 11 bases lay between the germline ends. This CDR3 is 13 amino acids long. Germline-derived CDR1 and CDR2 are SGHTA and FQGNSA. CDR3 nucleotides: TGTGCCAGCAGCCCGGACAGCATCTACGAGCAGTACTTC. Translating gives CASSPDSIYEQYF.

This clonotype has just a few counts. The chain employs TRBV3-1 and TRBJ2-4; D possibly corresponds to TRBD2 (6 bases). Germline V gene data show CDR1 as LGHDT and CDR2 as YNNKEL (reference sequence). The CDR3 loop spans 17 amino acids. Trimming left V 2 bases short and J 0 bases short, with 14 bases between. In DNA, the CDR3 is TGTGCCAGCAGCCAACTCTCAGGGCGGGAAGCCAAAAACATTCAGTACTTC. Encoded protein: CASSQLSGREAKNIQYF.